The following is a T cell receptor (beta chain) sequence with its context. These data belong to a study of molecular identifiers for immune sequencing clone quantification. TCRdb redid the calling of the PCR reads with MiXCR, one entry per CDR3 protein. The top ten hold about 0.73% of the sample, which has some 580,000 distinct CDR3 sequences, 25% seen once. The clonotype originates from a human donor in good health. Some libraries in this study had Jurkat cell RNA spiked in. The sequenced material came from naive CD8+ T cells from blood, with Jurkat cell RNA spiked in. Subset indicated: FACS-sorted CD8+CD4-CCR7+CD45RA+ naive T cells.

DNA for the CDR3: TGTGCCAGCAGTTTCGACAGCCAGAACACTGAAGCTTTCTTT. It encodes CASSFDSQNTEAFF. The chain uses TRBV12-3 or TRBV12-4 and TRBJ1-1, with D maybe TRBD1 (5 bases). V lost 3 bases, J lost 1 base, and 9 bases lay in between. The CDR3 runs 14 residues.